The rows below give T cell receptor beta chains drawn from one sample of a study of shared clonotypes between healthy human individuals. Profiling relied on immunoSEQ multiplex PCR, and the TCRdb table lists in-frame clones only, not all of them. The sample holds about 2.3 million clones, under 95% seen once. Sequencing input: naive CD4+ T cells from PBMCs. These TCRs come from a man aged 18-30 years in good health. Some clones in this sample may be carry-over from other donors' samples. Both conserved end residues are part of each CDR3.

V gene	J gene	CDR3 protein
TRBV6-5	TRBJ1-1	CASSYAGQVRNTEAFF
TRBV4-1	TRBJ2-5	CASSLGGMGTQYF
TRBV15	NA	CATSSPGTVTYEQYF
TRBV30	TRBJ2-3	CAWSLGLAELQYF
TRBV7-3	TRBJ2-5	CASSLIGVETQYF
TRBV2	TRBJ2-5	CASSVGQEETQYF
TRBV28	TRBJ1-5	CASSRSGAYQPQHF
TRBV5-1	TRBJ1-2	CASSLVAGAGYGYTF
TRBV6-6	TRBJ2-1	CASRAQRGNYNEQFF
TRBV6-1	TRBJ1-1	CASSPPGQGSTEAFF
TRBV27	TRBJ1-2	CASSPTPYRVRSGYTF
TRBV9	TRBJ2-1	CASSGATSGAYNEQFF
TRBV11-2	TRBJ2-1	CASSFHNEQFF
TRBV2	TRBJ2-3	CASRASGTPVYF
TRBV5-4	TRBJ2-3	CASSLAPRLAGTSTDTQYF
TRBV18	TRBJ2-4	CASSPGQGTNIQYF
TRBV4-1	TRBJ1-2	CASSQADGKANYGYTF
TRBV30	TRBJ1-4	CAWLVQGKLFF
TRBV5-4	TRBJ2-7	CASSPAGGLIYEQYF
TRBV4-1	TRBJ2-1	CASSQGGLSFYNEQFF
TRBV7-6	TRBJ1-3	CASSPGGYTIYF
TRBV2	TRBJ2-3	CASSESARTDTQYF
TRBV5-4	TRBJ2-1	CASSLAEASKGNNEQFF
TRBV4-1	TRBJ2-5	CASSQDRASGTQETQYF
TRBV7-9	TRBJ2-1	CASSLVSAFPFF